The 11 T cell receptor beta chains given below trace back to one sample, sequenced in a study of blood T cell repertoires in COVID-19. TCRdb's copy holds only in-frame clones and misses some; the assay was immunoSEQ multiplex PCR. This sample has 50,000 to 60,000 clones, with nearly 85% found just once. Material: peripheral blood. Receptor source: a man aged 40-55 years with acute or convalescent COVID-19.

The table lists this clone with a count of one. This chain connects TRBV5-1 to TRBJ1-5, with a possible D match to TRBD1 (6 bases). Germline V CDR1 and CDR2: SGHRS, YFSETQ. The CDR3 covers 15 residues. The germline V and J ends were trimmed by 1 base and 6 bases, with 14 bases remaining between them. The CDR3 protein is CASSLSGANSQPQHF. CDR3 in DNA: TGCGCCAGCAGCTTGTCAGGGGCAAATAGTCAGCCCCAGCATTTT.

A single count supports this clone. The V gene is TRBV2, the J gene TRBJ2-3; perhaps TRBD2 as D (5 bases). This CDR3 comprises 11 residues. V was cut by 8 bases and J by 4 bases, with 7 bases left in between. Germline V gene data show CDR1 as SNHLY and CDR2 as FYNNEI. CDR3 nucleotide sequence: TGTGCCAGCGACTACTCAGATACGCAGTATTTT. This encodes CASDYSDTQYF.

The genes are TRBV19 and TRBJ2-1; 7 nucleotides match TRBD1. J lost 0 bases, V lost 9 bases, and 8 bases had no gene match. Germline V gene sequence: CDR1 LNHDA, CDR2 SQIVND (reference sequence). The CDR3 totals 15 residues. The CDR3 spells CASRGKLSSYNEQFF. DNA for the CDR3: TGTGCCAGCAGGGGGAAACTTAGCTCCTACAATGAGCAGTTCTTC.

This clone showed up just a few times. The CDR3 reads CASSQGLAAYNEQFF. In DNA form, the CDR3 reads TGTGCCAGCAGCCAGGGACTAGCGGCTTACAATGAGCAGTTCTTC. V and J are TRBV7-6 and TRBJ2-1, with 11 bases aligning to TRBD2. The CDR3 contains 15 residues. Unmatched junction bases numbered 4, after V lost 5 bases and J lost 4 bases. CDR1 is SGHVS and CDR2 is FNYEAQ in the germline V gene. The full variable domain, its missing parts supplied by reference TRBV7-6 and TRBJ2-1, is GAGVSQSPRYKVTKRGQDVALRCDPISGHVSLYWYRQALGQGPEFLTYFNYEAQQDKSGLPNDRFSAERPEGSISTLTIQRTEQRDSAMYRCASSQGLAAYNEQFFGPGTRLTVL.

The V gene is TRBV7-2, the J gene TRBJ2-1; D might be TRBD2 (6 bases). Germline V gives CDR1 SGHTA, CDR2 FQGNSA. The CDR3 has 13 amino acids. The germline V and J ends were trimmed by 2 bases and 14 bases, with 16 bases remaining between them. In nucleotides, the CDR3 is TGTGCCAGCAGCTTAACCGGGACTGCCCCGGAGTTCTTC. It encodes CASSLTGTAPEFF.

J is TRBJ2-7 and V is TRBV15, with TRBD2 identical over 8 bases. Germline values: CDR1 LNHNV, CDR2 YYDKDF (reference sequence). The CDR3 spans 15 residues. Germline trimming cut 0 bases from V and 6 bases from J; bases unmatched to any gene: 7. CDR3 sequence reads: CATSRDRSGGSEQYV. The CDR3 DNA sequence: TGTGCCACCAGCAGAGATAGATCGGGGGGGTCCGAGCAGTACGTC.

This chain joins TRBV9 and TRBJ1-3; possibly TRBD1 for D (6 bases). Germline V CDR1 and CDR2: SGDLS, YYNGEE. This CDR3 contains 15 residues. Trimming removed 0 bases at V and 4 bases at J, with 11 bases between. The CDR3 protein is CASSVEGVPGNTIYF. For the CDR3, the DNA is TGTGCCAGCAGCGTAGAGGGGGTGCCGGGAAACACCATATATTTT.

The gene calls are TRBV19 and TRBJ2-6; TRBD2 is a possible D gene (5 bases). Trimming stripped 3 bases from V and 0 bases from J, with 6 bases between. Germline values: CDR1 LNHDA, CDR2 SQIVND (reference sequence). This CDR3 has 15 amino acids. The CDR3 sequence is CASSIGSSGANVLTF. The CDR3 coding sequence is TGTGCCAGTAGTATTGGGAGCTCTGGGGCCAACGTCCTGACTTTC.

This rearrangement joins TRBV5-1 to TRBJ1-6; D call uncertain. The CDR3 spans 14 residues. Trimming stripped 2 bases from V and 9 bases from J, with 12 bases between. Germline V gene data show CDR1 as SGHRS and CDR2 as YFSETQ. The CDR3 loop is CASSFLTEGSPLHF. CDR3 sequence (DNA): TGCGCCAGCAGCTTTCTTACGGAGGGTTCACCCCTCCACTTT.

The chain recombines TRBV3-1 (or the pseudogene TRBV3-2) with TRBJ2-7; 7 bases match TRBD2. The CDR3 is 14 amino acids. Germline V gene data show CDR1 as LGHDT and CDR2 as YNNKEL (reference sequence). The ends lost 4 bases at V and 3 bases at J; junction bases unmatched: 6. The CDR3: CASSLHPGGYEQYV. The DNA for the CDR3 is TGTGCCAGCAGCCTCCATCCGGGGGGCTACGAGCAGTACGTC.

The CDR3 loop reads CASSPTTTGGTHGYTF. The CDR3 nucleotides are TGTGCCAGCAGTCCCACCACTACAGGGGGCACTCATGGCTACACCTTC. This chain links TRBV6-4 with TRBJ1-2; TRBD1 matches at 9 bases. Per the germline V gene, CDR1 is MRHNA and CDR2 is SNTAGT. This CDR3 region has 16 residues. The trim removed 5 bases at V and 6 bases at J, leaving 13 bases unmatched.